This TCR beta chain appears in the sequencing data of a study of CD8 T cells in ankylosing spondylitis (dated by TCRdb to about 2017). About the study as a whole: T cell receptor beta repertoires were profiled in healthy donors and ankylosing spondylitis patients so that disease-linked TCR variants could be found. The whole study cohort included 85 to 120 healthy donors and 25 ankylosing spondylitis patients. Peripheral blood was sampled, and synovial fluid was also collected from ankylosing spondylitis patients.

Regarding this clonotype: What antigen it recognizes has not been identified. No base quality values were provided; no much bigger clone lies one nucleotide off.

V is pruned by 6 bases and J by 2 bases, leaving 3 bases of the junction without a gene match. The CDR3 covers 14 residues, taking in both the cysteine and the phenylalanine. Kept here is only the CDR3 DNA, which spans 42 bases and is read in frame from base 1. Sequences WSHSY (CDR1) and SAAADI (CDR2) are obtained from the germline V gene. Overall study outcomes, separate from this receptor: Some TCR beta motif variants had previously been reported in synovial fluid and blood of reactive arthritis patients, which suggested common disease-initiation mechanisms. The disease-linked clones were reported to be significantly enriched in matched synovial fluid samples from ankylosing spondylitis patients. The disease-linked clones had a CD8+ phenotype and were found at relatively low frequencies in peripheral blood. A TCR beta motif made up of under ten highly homologous amino acid variants appeared to be characteristic of blood from ankylosing spondylitis patients.

Instrument used: Illumina HiSeq 2500. Quantitative 5'-RACE with molecular barcodes was used to prepare TCR beta libraries. The original methods were these. To identify disease-linked TCR variants, a new computational method was used, one built on a probabilistic model of VDJ rearrangement. TCRdb trimmed public reads at Q25 via fastp, called clones via MiXCR and kept in-frame beta chains. Under each unique CDR3 protein, matching rows form one entry showing the most common genes and DNA. TCRdb, rather than the study authors, made the V and J calls. The sample data list 470,000 or so distinct CDR3 sequences, and 20% to 30% of these were observed just once. Over 0.8% of the sample is in the top ten clones.

The sample taken for sequencing was blood, either unsorted or a sorted T cell fraction (not recorded which). This receptor was obtained from a male donor with ankylosing spondylitis. This sequence uses TRBV10-2 and TRBJ2-2; a stretch of 7 junction bases matches TRBD2. CDR3 protein: CASRLGLNTGELFF. The DNA sequence is given as TGCGCCAGCAGACTGGGACTAAACACCGGGGAGCTGTTTTTT.